This T cell receptor (beta chain) was documented in a study of PD-1 blockade in classical Hodgkin lymphoma. Study-wide results and limits: Patients who responded completely had about the same baseline diversity as newly diagnosed patients.

The repertoire was sequenced with immunoSEQ multiplex PCR; TCRdb's copy has only in-frame clones and lacks some. Among tens of thousands of clones listed, less than 75% were seen once. As for this clone: Its antigen is undetermined.

This CDR3 is 14 amino acids long. CDR1 is LNHNV, CDR2 YYDKDF, per germline (reference sequence). Time point given: cycle 4 day 1 (C4D1), after 6 weeks of nivolumab. All the patients suffered relapse after autologous stem cell transplantation, and brentuximab vedotin exposure differed. The sample was peripheral blood mononuclear cells (PBMCs), taken before the fourth cycle of nivolumab. The chain recombines TRBV15 with TRBJ2-5; unclear D gene. The J call could be wrong; TRBJ2-7 is a better fit for the DNA end. The origin of this receptor is a human donor with classical Hodgkin lymphoma. This CDR3 reads CATSKDVHSYEQYF. The CDR3 region has the DNA TGTGCCACCAGCAAGGATGTTCACTCCTACGAGCAGTACTTC.